This is a list of T cell receptor beta chains from one sample in a study of blood T cells in healthy people across ages. TCRdb used MiXCR to reprocess the 5' RACE reads, holding one entry per CDR3 protein. This table has hundreds of thousands of distinct CDR3 sequences, around 46% appearing once. The specimen sequenced was blood. These receptors all stem from a man younger than 40 in good health. Both conserved end residues are part of each CDR3. The D gene is left open where the match is weak. Size tells how often a clone was seen (once, few, many) or the class of an expanded clone, and some rows leave it out.

>TRBV12-3/TRBV12-4|few|TRBJ1-1|TRBD1|14
CASSPQGTYTEAFF
TGTGCCAGCAGTCCACAGGGGACATACACTGAAGCTTTCTTT
>TRBV6-5|.|TRBJ2-1|TRBD2|17
CASSFYSGGSSYNEQFF
TGTGCCAGCAGTTTCTATAGCGGGGGCAGCTCCTACAATGAGCAGTTCTTC
>TRBV7-2|.|TRBJ2-5|TRBD2|19
CASSHALAGGSTLAETQYF
TGTGCCAGCAGTCACGCCCTAGCGGGGGGGAGTACTCTCGCAGAGACCCAGTACTTC
>TRBV4-1|.|TRBJ1-2|.|14
CASSHMDAKYGYTF
TGCGCCAGCAGCCACATGGACGCAAAGTATGGCTACACCTTC
>TRBV29-1|.|TRBJ2-5|.|12
CSTDSYAETQYF
TGCAGCACCGACAGTTATGCTGAGACCCAGTACTTC
>TRBV12-3/TRBV12-4|few|TRBJ1-6|.|14
CASSLETKGSPLHF
TGTGCCAGCAGTTTAGAGACTAAGGGGTCACCCCTCCACTTT
>TRBV4-1|few|TRBJ2-1|TRBD1|15
CASSLQGGPYNEQFF
TGCGCCAGCAGCTTACAGGGGGGCCCCTACAATGAGCAGTTCTTC
>TRBV5-1|.|TRBJ2-7|.|15
CAGSLKQGTLREQYF
TGCGCCGGCAGCCTCAAACAAGGGACCTTACGCGAGCAGTACTTC
>TRBV7-7|.|TRBJ2-7|.|13
CASSLAAGNEQYF
TGTGCTAGCAGCTTAGCGGCGGGGAACGAGCAGTACTTC
>TRBV12-3/TRBV12-4|.|TRBJ2-3|.|13
CASSAGTSWTQYF
TGTGCCAGCAGCGCAGGGACCTCATGGACGCAGTATTTT
>TRBV20-1|many|TRBJ2-1|.|11
CSARDLYEQFF
TGCAGTGCTAGAGATCTCTATGAGCAGTTCTTC
>TRBV7-2|.|TRBJ2-1|.|12
CASIFQHNEQFF
TGTGCCAGCATCTTTCAGCACAATGAGCAGTTCTTC
>TRBV7-2|.|TRBJ1-1|.|13
CASSISGDTEAFF
TGTGCCAGCAGCATCTCCGGGGACACTGAAGCTTTCTTT
>TRBV2|.|TRBJ2-6|.|15
CASSVIESGANVLTF
TGTGCCAGCAGCGTCATTGAGTCTGGGGCCAACGTCCTGACTTTC
>TRBV6-2/TRBV6-3|few|TRBJ2-1|.|12
CASTSISNEQFF
TGTGCCAGCACCTCCATTTCGAATGAGCAGTTCTTC
>TRBV7-2|few|TRBJ2-7|.|14
CASSSTDQGIIQYF
TGTGCCAGCAGCTCAACTGATCAGGGGATAATTCAGTACTTC
>TRBV27|.|TRBJ1-1|.|15
CASSLFSQLNTEAFF
TGTGCCAGCAGTTTATTTAGCCAACTGAACACTGAAGCTTTCTTT
>TRBV6-2/TRBV6-3|few|TRBJ2-5|TRBD2|15
CASSYQGLASETQYF
TGTGCCAGCAGTTATCAGGGACTAGCGTCGGAGACCCAGTACTTC
>TRBV7-9|.|TRBJ2-7|.|12
CASSFAGAEQYF
TGTGCCAGCAGCTTCGCAGGGGCCGAGCAGTACTTC
>TRBV9|.|TRBJ2-7|.|13
CASSVESGYEQYF
TGTGCCAGCAGCGTAGAGAGCGGCTACGAGCAGTACTTC
>TRBV6-6|.|TRBJ2-5|TRBD2|16
CASSRTSGGADETQYF
TGTGCCAGCAGTAGAACTAGCGGGGGGGCCGATGAGACCCAGTACTTC
>TRBV6-5|many|TRBJ2-3|TRBD2|15
CASSRLAGGTDTQYF
TGTGCCAGCAGTCGACTAGCGGGAGGTACAGATACGCAGTATTTT
>TRBV11-1|.|TRBJ2-7|.|15
CASSLEGQGHDEQYF
TGTGCCAGCAGCTTAGAGGGCCAGGGACACGACGAGCAGTACTTC
>TRBV10-3|.|TRBJ2-7|.|18
CAISEPETVNSTSYEQYF
TGTGCCATCAGTGAGCCCGAAACAGTGAATTCAACCTCCTACGAGCAGTACTTC
>TRBV3-1|.|TRBJ1-1|TRBD1|12
CASSLRGRQAFF
TGTGCCAGCAGCCTCAGGGGGCGCCAGGCTTTCTTT
>TRBV6-5|many|TRBJ2-1|.|15
CASSYSRPRVNEQFF
TGTGCCAGCAGTTACTCCCGCCCCCGGGTCAATGAGCAGTTCTTC
>TRBV9|.|TRBJ2-5|TRBD2|15
CASSRSGGLQETQYF
TGTGCCAGCAGTCGGAGCGGGGGCCTCCAAGAGACCCAGTACTTC
>TRBV2|.|TRBJ2-2|TRBD1|16
CASRDGQGANTGELFF
TGTGCCAGCAGGGACGGACAGGGGGCGAACACCGGGGAGCTGTTTTTT
>TRBV7-8|.|TRBJ1-4|.|16
CASSLGTSRSNEKLFF
TGTGCCAGCAGCTTGGGGACATCGAGGAGTAATGAAAAACTGTTTTTT